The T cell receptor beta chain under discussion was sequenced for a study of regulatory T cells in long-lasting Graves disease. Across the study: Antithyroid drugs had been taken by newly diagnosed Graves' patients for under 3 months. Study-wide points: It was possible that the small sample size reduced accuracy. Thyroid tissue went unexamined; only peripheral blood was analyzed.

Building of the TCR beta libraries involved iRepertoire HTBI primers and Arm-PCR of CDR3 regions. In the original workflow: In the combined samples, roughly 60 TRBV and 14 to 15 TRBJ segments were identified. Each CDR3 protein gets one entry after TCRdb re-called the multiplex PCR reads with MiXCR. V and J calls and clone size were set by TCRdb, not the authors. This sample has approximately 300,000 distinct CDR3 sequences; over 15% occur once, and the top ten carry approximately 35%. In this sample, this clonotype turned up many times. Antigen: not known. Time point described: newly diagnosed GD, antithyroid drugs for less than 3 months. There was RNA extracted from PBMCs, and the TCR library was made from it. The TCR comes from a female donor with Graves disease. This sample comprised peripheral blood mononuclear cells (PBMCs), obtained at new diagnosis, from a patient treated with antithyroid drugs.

CDR3 region: CASSDRDRNYNEQFF. The CDR3, as DNA: TGTGCCAGCAGTGACCGGGACAGGAACTACAATGAGCAGTTCTTC. The chain couples TRBV2 to TRBJ2-1; 8 bases are a match to TRBD1. The trim removed 3 bases at V and 3 bases at J, leaving 4 bases unmatched. Germline CDR1 reads SNHLY; CDR2 reads FYNNEI. The CDR3 contains 15 residues.